A single sample gave rise to the 9 T cell receptor beta chains below, sequenced in a study of blood T cell repertoires in COVID-19. Sequenced by immunoSEQ multiplex PCR; TCRdb stores in-frame clones only, minus some. This table has about 51,000 clones, around nine tenths appearing once. What was sequenced was peripheral blood. All receptors come from a man aged 55 to 69 with acute or convalescent COVID-19.

This rearrangement joins TRBV4-1 to TRBJ2-5; tentative D call: TRBD2 (5 bases). The length of the CDR3 is 15 residues. Trimming pared 0 bases from V and 1 base from J, leaving 9 bases between. Germline loops: CDR1 MGHRA, CDR2 YSYEKL. The CDR3 is CASSQDPRGQETQYF. For the CDR3, the DNA is TGCGCCAGCAGCCAAGATCCCCGGGGCCAAGAGACCCAGTACTTC.

This clone was recorded a few times. The chain recombines TRBV12-5 with TRBJ2-7, with TRBD2 as a possible D gene (7 bases). Trimming pared 4 bases from V and 2 bases from J, leaving 21 bases between. Per germline, CDR1 LGHNT and CDR2 FRNRAP. The CDR3 contains 17 residues. The CDR3 region has the DNA TGTGCTAGTGGTTCCCCCGTCGGGGGGCCCAGGACCTACGAGCAGTACTTC. Protein product: CASGSPVGGPRTYEQYF.

The chain employs TRBV7-8 and TRBJ2-3; a possible D gene is TRBD2 (5 bases). CDR3 length: 13 amino acids. The germline gives CDR1 SGHVS, CDR2 FQNEAQ. Deletions cut 4 bases from V and 4 bases from J, with 9 bases between. The CDR3 here is CASSSKDSDTQYF. The CDR3 coding sequence is TGTGCCAGCAGCTCCAAGGACTCAGATACGCAGTATTTT. The full variable domain, its missing parts supplied by reference TRBV7-8 and TRBJ2-3, is GAGVSQSPRYKVAKRGQDVALRCDPISGHVSLFWYQQALGQGPEFLTYFQNEAQLDKSGLPSDRFFAERPEGSVSTLKIQRTQQEDSAVYLCASSSKDSDTQYFGPGTRLTVL.

The genes are TRBV29-1 and TRBJ2-7, with D tentatively TRBD1 (6 bases). The V gene's germline CDR1 is SQVTM and CDR2 ANQGSEA. The CDR3 is made up of 13 amino acids. Trimming took off 4 bases at V and 4 bases at J, with 14 bases between the two ends. The CDR3 loop is CSVVSGDGYEQYF. CDR3 nucleotides: TGCAGCGTTGTATCAGGGGATGGGTACGAGCAGTACTTC.

CDR3 amino acids: CASSLHRTGANTEAFF. DNA of the CDR3: TGTGCCAGCAGCCTACACCGGACAGGGGCGAACACTGAAGCTTTCTTT. The chain uses TRBV7-8 and TRBJ1-1; TRBD1 aligns across 9 bases. CDR3 length equals 16 residues. J gave up 1 base and V 5 bases, and 8 bases lay outside the gene matches. The V gene's germline CDR1 is SGHVS and CDR2 FQNEAQ.

The chain employs TRBV4-2 and TRBJ2-3; 8 bases are a match to TRBD2. The CDR3 is made up of 16 amino acids. V gave up 0 bases and J gave up 9 bases; unmatched junction bases: 11. Germline V lookup: CDR1 LGHNA, CDR2 YNFKEQ. This CDR3 reads CASSQDQSGGAPTQYF. The CDR3 bases are TGTGCCAGCAGCCAAGATCAATCCGGGGGGGCCCCCACGCAGTATTTT.

A few counts support this clone. V gene TRBV18 combines with J gene TRBJ1-5; 9 positions match TRBD1. Germline CDR1 is KGHSH and CDR2 is LQKENI. This CDR3 is built from 15 residues. Trimming removed 5 bases from V and 4 bases from J; junction bases left unmatched: 6. DNA of the CDR3: TGTGCCAGCTCATCCGGGACAGGGAGGAATCAGCCCCAGCATTTT. Amino acid sequence: CASSSGTGRNQPQHF.

This chain links TRBV6-5 with TRBJ2-1; D is possibly TRBD2 (6 bases). The CDR3 loop spans 15 amino acids. The V end lost 8 bases, the J end lost 7 bases, and 21 bases lay between the germline ends. CDR1 and CDR2 (germline): MNHEY, SVGAGI. The CDR3 sequence is CASVPRDSRTNEQFF. The CDR3 DNA sequence: TGTGCCAGCGTACCCAGGGACTCCCGGACAAATGAGCAGTTCTTC.

The chain combines TRBV7-2 with TRBJ1-1, with TRBD1 matching 9 bases. There are 15 residues in the CDR3. The germline gives CDR1 SGHTA, CDR2 FQGNSA. Germline trimming cut 4 bases from V and 4 bases from J; bases unmatched to any gene: 7. The CDR3 nucleotides are TGTGCCAGCAGCTCAACAACAGGGGGCATCACTGAAGCTTTCTTT. Its protein is CASSSTTGGITEAFF.